This TCR beta chain was sequenced during a study of control samples from healthy donors and cancer patients. Measured with immunoSEQ multiplex PCR; TCRdb has only the in-frame clones, and not every one. The table lists about 35,000 clones, around 93% of them singletons. After removal of 4 bases from V and 12 bases from J, the junction contained 14 bases not matched to a gene. Germline CDR1 reads MGHDK; CDR2 reads SYGVNS. CDR3 length equals 15 residues. The sequence was obtained from a man aged 35-49 years with colorectal cancer. This rearrangement joins TRBV25-1 to TRBJ2-1; 8 bases match TRBD1. Input material: PBMCs. DNA of the CDR3: TGTGCCAGCAGTGTCCGGGACAGGCCCCAATCTGGGCAGTTCTTC. Its protein product is CASSVRDRPQSGQFF.